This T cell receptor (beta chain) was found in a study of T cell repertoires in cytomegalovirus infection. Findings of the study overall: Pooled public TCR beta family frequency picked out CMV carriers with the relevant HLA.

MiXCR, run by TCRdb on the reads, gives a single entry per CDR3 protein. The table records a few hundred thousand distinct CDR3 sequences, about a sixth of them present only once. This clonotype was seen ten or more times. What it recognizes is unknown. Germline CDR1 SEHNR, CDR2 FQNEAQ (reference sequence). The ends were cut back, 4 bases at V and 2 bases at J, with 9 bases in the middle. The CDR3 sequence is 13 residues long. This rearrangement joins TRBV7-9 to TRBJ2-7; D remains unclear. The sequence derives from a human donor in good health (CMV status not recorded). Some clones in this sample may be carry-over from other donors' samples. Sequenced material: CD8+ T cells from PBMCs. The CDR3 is CASSSNAPYEQYF. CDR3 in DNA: TGTGCCAGCAGCTCAAACGCCCCCTACGAGCAGTACTTC.